This is a list of T cell receptor beta chains from one sample in a study of CD8 T cells in ankylosing spondylitis. Each CDR3 protein gets one entry after TCRdb re-called the 5' RACE reads with MiXCR. Of under 150,000 distinct CDR3 sequences in the sample, roughly a sixth were seen once. The sequencing input was blood, either unsorted or a sorted T cell fraction (not recorded which). The receptors here all came from a male donor with ankylosing spondylitis. Each CDR3 is given without its conserved first and last residue.

v_call: TRBV5-5; j_call: TRBJ1-4; cdr3_length: 11; cdr3_aa: ASSLIGSEKLF
v_call: TRBV3-1; j_call: TRBJ2-7; cdr3_length: 15; cdr3_aa: ASSQEGRGQISYEQY
v_call: TRBV5-1; j_call: TRBJ2-7; cdr3_length: 9; cdr3_aa: ASSLFYEQY
v_call: TRBV18; j_call: TRBJ2-2; cdr3_length: 14; cdr3_aa: ASSPPAGRNTGELF
v_call: TRBV6-1; j_call: TRBJ2-7; cdr3_length: 14; cdr3_aa: ASSDPRTGTPYEQY
v_call: TRBV12-3/TRBV12-4; j_call: TRBJ1-4; cdr3_length: 10; cdr3_aa: ASSPPGAKLF
v_call: TRBV5-1; j_call: TRBJ2-7; cdr3_length: 11; cdr3_aa: ASSFEREVEQY
v_call: TRBV20-1; j_call: TRBJ2-1; cdr3_length: 13; cdr3_aa: SAWTSGNSYNEQF
v_call: TRBV29-1; j_call: TRBJ2-5; cdr3_length: 13; cdr3_aa: SIREREASQETQY
v_call: TRBV29-1; j_call: TRBJ1-1; cdr3_length: 13; cdr3_aa: SVAATGQENTEAF
v_call: TRBV12-3/TRBV12-4; j_call: TRBJ2-1; cdr3_length: 10; cdr3_aa: ASRGSYNEQF
v_call: TRBV2; j_call: TRBJ2-3; cdr3_length: 9; cdr3_aa: ASITGHTQY
v_call: TRBV10-1; j_call: TRBJ2-3; cdr3_length: 11; cdr3_aa: ARWTGLADTQY
v_call: TRBV4-1; j_call: TRBJ1-2; cdr3_length: 12; cdr3_aa: ASSQEKHHSGYT